This TCR beta chain came from a study of cytomegalovirus exposure and HLA in healthy donors. The CDR3 spans 16 residues. The V end lost 0 bases, the J end lost 0 bases, and 10 bases lay between the germline ends. Germline V gene lookup returns CDR1 SGHRS and CDR2 YFSETQ. This clone has only one observation. Sampled while nominally healthy, donors likely had unrecorded immune exposures. With 60 Vbeta and 13 Jbeta primers, the PCR was carried out. Authors' processing steps: Tens of millions of unique TCR beta chains, 10 million to 14 million shared, were counted in a later analysis. Profiled with immunoSEQ multiplex PCR; TCRdb holds only in-frame clones, not every one. V and J calls and clone size are given by that table; D and trimming were obtained from the DNA. There are over 85,000 clones in the sample; over 80% occur only once, and approximately 4% lies in the top ten.

Sequenced input: PBMCs. The sequence was obtained from a female donor in good health and CMV-seropositive. This rearrangement joins TRBV5-1 to TRBJ1-3, with D possibly being TRBD1 (6 bases). DNA for the CDR3: TGCGCCAGCAGCTTGGGACAGGCAAGCTCTGGAAACACCATATATTTT. Encoded protein: CASSLGQASSGNTIYF.